These T cell receptor beta chains were read from a single sample in a study of memory CD4+ T cells and cytomegalovirus serostatus. Some clones are missing from TCRdb's copy, which holds only in-frame ones; the method was immunoSEQ multiplex PCR. The table lists tens of thousands of clones, more than 70% of them singletons. Sample: memory CD4+ T cells from blood. These TCRs come from an adult in good health and CMV-seronegative. Some clones in this sample may be carry-over from other donors' samples. Both conserved end residues are part of each CDR3. The D gene is left open where the match is weak. Clone size appears in some rows only: once, few, many, or a class for an expanded clone.

CDR3 length: 16
clone size: .
D gene: TRBD2
V gene: TRBV6-6
J gene: TRBJ2-2
CDR3 protein: CASSYRAGAGTGELFF
CDR3 DNA: TGTGCCAGCAGTTACCGAGCGGGAGCGGGCACCGGGGAGCTGTTTTTT

CDR3 length: 14
clone size: .
D gene: .
V gene: TRBV28
J gene: TRBJ1-2
CDR3 protein: CASSSPRRDYGYTF
CDR3 DNA: TGTGCCAGCAGTTCCCCCCGACGGGACTATGGCTACACCTTC

CDR3 length: 17
clone size: .
D gene: TRBD1
V gene: TRBV11-2
J gene: TRBJ2-7
CDR3 protein: CASSFTSGTGGSYEQYF
CDR3 DNA: TGTGCCAGCAGCTTCACATCTGGGACAGGTGGGTCCTACGAGCAGTACTTC

CDR3 length: 15
clone size: .
D gene: .
V gene: TRBV5-4
J gene: TRBJ1-2
CDR3 protein: CASSLGGGHYYGYTF
CDR3 DNA: TGTGCCAGCAGCTTAGGGGGGGGGCACTACTATGGCTACACCTTC

CDR3 length: 17
clone size: .
D gene: .
V gene: TRBV7-3
J gene: TRBJ2-1
CDR3 protein: CASSSGLGLSSYNEQFF
CDR3 DNA: TGTGCCAGCAGCTCAGGCCTAGGGTTAAGCTCCTACAATGAGCAGTTCTTC

CDR3 length: 16
clone size: .
D gene: TRBD2
V gene: TRBV11-2
J gene: TRBJ2-2
CDR3 protein: CASSLIAGGNTGELFF
CDR3 DNA: TGTGCCAGCAGCTTAATAGCGGGAGGGAACACCGGGGAGCTGTTTTTT

CDR3 length: 15
clone size: once
D gene: .
V gene: TRBV5-6
J gene: TRBJ2-7
CDR3 protein: CASSLVGTGTYEQYF
CDR3 DNA: TGTGCCAGCAGCTTGGTGGGGACGGGGACCTACGAGCAGTACTTC

CDR3 length: 15
clone size: .
D gene: .
V gene: TRBV5-1
J gene: TRBJ1-2
CDR3 protein: CASSLDTGTTYGYTF
CDR3 DNA: TGCGCCAGCAGCTTGGACACCGGGACAACCTATGGCTACACCTTC

CDR3 length: 13
clone size: .
D gene: .
V gene: TRBV7-3
J gene: TRBJ2-7
CDR3 protein: CASSLGRDYEQYF
CDR3 DNA: TGTGCCAGCAGCTTAGGGCGGGATTACGAGCAGTACTTC

CDR3 length: 14
clone size: .
D gene: .
V gene: TRBV29-1
J gene: TRBJ2-7
CDR3 protein: CSVRAGDLSYEQYF
CDR3 DNA: TGCAGCGTGCGGGCAGGGGATCTTTCCTACGAGCAGTACTTC

CDR3 length: 19
clone size: .
D gene: TRBD2
V gene: TRBV5-1
J gene: TRBJ2-2
CDR3 protein: CASSSGLAGVTSVTGELFF
CDR3 DNA: TGCGCCAGCAGCTCTGGACTAGCGGGAGTCACGTCGGTCACCGGGGAGCTGTTTTTT

CDR3 length: 12
clone size: .
D gene: .
V gene: TRBV5-1
J gene: TRBJ2-7
CDR3 protein: CASSPPAGEQYF
CDR3 DNA: TGCGCCAGCAGCCCCCCGGCGGGGGAGCAGTACTTC

CDR3 length: 12
clone size: .
D gene: .
V gene: TRBV6-4
J gene: TRBJ1-5
CDR3 protein: CASTGENQPQHF
CDR3 DNA: TGTGCCAGCACGGGTGAAAATCAGCCCCAGCATTTT

CDR3 length: 13
clone size: .
D gene: .
V gene: TRBV19
J gene: TRBJ1-4
CDR3 protein: CASSIPTGRKLFF
CDR3 DNA: TGTGCCAGTAGTATCCCAACAGGGAGGAAACTGTTTTTT

CDR3 length: 17
clone size: .
D gene: TRBD2
V gene: TRBV15
J gene: TRBJ2-1
CDR3 protein: CATSSGLALKRYNEQFF
CDR3 DNA: TGTGCCACCAGCAGTGGACTAGCGCTAAAGCGCTACAATGAGCAGTTCTTC

CDR3 length: 13
clone size: .
D gene: .
V gene: TRBV29-1
J gene: TRBJ2-2
CDR3 protein: CSVDRGYTGELFF
CDR3 DNA: TGCAGCGTTGACCGAGGGTACACCGGGGAGCTGTTTTTT